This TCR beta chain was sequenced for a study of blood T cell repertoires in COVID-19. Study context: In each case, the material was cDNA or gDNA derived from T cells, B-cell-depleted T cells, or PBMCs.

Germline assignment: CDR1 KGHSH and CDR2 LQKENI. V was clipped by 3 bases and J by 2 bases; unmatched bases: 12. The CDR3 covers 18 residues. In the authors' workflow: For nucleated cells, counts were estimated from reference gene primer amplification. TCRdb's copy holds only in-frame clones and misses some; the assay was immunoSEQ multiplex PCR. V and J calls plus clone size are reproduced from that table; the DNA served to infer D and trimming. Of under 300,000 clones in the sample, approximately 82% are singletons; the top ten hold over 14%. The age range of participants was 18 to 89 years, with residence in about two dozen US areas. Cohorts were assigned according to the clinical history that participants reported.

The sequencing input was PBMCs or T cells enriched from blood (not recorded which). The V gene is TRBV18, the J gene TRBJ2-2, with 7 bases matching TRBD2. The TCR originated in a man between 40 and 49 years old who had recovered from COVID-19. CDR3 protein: CASSPIGVGLSNTGELFF. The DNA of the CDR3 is TGTGCCAGCTCACCCATCGGGGTGGGACTATCCAACACCGGGGAGCTGTTTTTT.